Each of the 16 T cell receptor beta chains below was sequenced from the same sample in a study of shared clonotypes between healthy human individuals. Clones were read by immunoSEQ multiplex PCR, and TCRdb kept only the in-frame ones, dropping some. In the table there are roughly 2,500,000 clones, under 95% of which are singletons. Sequencing used naive CD4+ T cells from PBMCs. The subset was: CD45RA+ positively selected. The receptors shown here come from a young man in good health. Some clones in this sample may be carry-over from other donors' samples.

This chain links TRBV6-1 with TRBJ1-2; D is undetermined. The germline gives CDR1 MNHNS, CDR2 SASEGT. CDR3 size: 15 residues. Trimming took 6 bases from V and 1 from J, leaving 15 bases between them. The CDR3 loop reads CASSGGSEGNYGYTF. The CDR3 nucleotides are TGTGCCAGCAGCGGCGGGTCTGAGGGTAACTATGGCTACACCTTC.

The rearrangement links TRBV9 to TRBJ2-3; 12 nucleotides align to TRBD2. This CDR3 contains 16 residues. CDR1 SGDLS and CDR2 YYNGEE come from the germline V gene. J lost 0 bases, V lost 4 bases, and 3 bases had no gene match. The DNA for the CDR3 is TGTGCCAGCAGCTCCCTAGCGGGAGGGAGCACAGATACGCAGTATTTT. Protein: CASSSLAGGSTDTQYF.

V usage is TRBV19 and J usage is TRBJ2-3; TRBD1 agrees at 8 bases. The CDR3 length is 15 residues. The germline V gene has CDR1 LNHDA and CDR2 SQIVND (reference sequence). Unmatched junction bases numbered 8, after V lost 5 bases and J lost 4 bases. Here the CDR3 DNA reads TGTGCCAGTAGTCCAGACAGGGGCGGTGCAGATACGCAGTATTTT. This sequence encodes CASSPDRGGADTQYF.

This rearrangement joins TRBV4-2 to TRBJ1-3; D is uncertain. V lost 5 bases, J lost 4 bases, and 12 bases lay in between. The length of the CDR3 is 14 residues. From germline, CDR1 is LGHNA and CDR2 YNFKEQ. The CDR3 here is CASSVNGGGNTIYF. Here the CDR3 DNA reads TGTGCCAGCAGCGTGAACGGTGGCGGAAACACCATATATTTT.

The chain recombines TRBV11-2 with TRBJ2-7; TRBD1 matches 7 bases. The junction had 11 bases not matched to a gene; V was cut back by 0 bases and J by 12 bases. Germline assignment: CDR1 SGHAT and CDR2 FQNNGV. The CDR3 runs 14 residues. The CDR3 region has the DNA TGTGCCAGCAGCTTAGAGCTTCCGGGACAGAAGACGTACTTC. Translation gives CASSLELPGQKTYF.

For this clone: Other DNA sequences in the sample encode the same CDR3. The rearrangement links TRBV5-1 to TRBJ1-1, with unresolved D. Germline assignment: CDR1 SGHRS and CDR2 YFSETQ. CDR3 length equals 14 residues. Trimming stripped 0 bases from V and 3 bases from J, with 9 bases between. For the CDR3, the DNA is TGCGCCAGCAGCTTGGGCTGGGGAGACACTGAAGCTTTCTTT. As protein: CASSLGWGDTEAFF. The entire variable domain, with the rest obtained from reference TRBV5-1 and TRBJ1-1, is as follows: KAGVTQTPRYLIKTRGQQVTLSCSPISGHRSVSWYQQTPGQGLQFLFEYFSETQRNKGNFPGRFSGRQFSNSRSEMNVSTLELGDSALYLCASSLGWGDTEAFFGQGTRLTVV.

This rearrangement joins TRBV2 to TRBJ2-7; possibly TRBD1 or TRBD2 for D (5 bases each). The germline CDR1 and CDR2 sequences are SNHLY and FYNNEI. Trimming cost V 5 bases and J 0 bases, with 14 bases left between them. The CDR3 loop spans 15 amino acids. The CDR3 region is CASSSEQGPSYEQYF. The CDR3 DNA reads as TGTGCCAGCAGTTCCGAGCAGGGACCCTCCTACGAGCAGTACTTC.

V usage is TRBV7-2 and J usage is TRBJ2-7; D unresolved. The CDR3 runs to 13 residues. V gave up 3 bases and J gave up 3 bases, with 9 bases separating them. Germline CDR1 reads SGHTA; CDR2 reads FQGNSA. This CDR3 is CASSFEAIYEQYF. The CDR3, as DNA: TGTGCCAGCAGCTTTGAGGCGATCTACGAGCAGTACTTC.

The V and J genes are TRBV6-5 and TRBJ2-3; D call uncertain. The germline gives CDR1 MNHEY, CDR2 SVGAGI. Trimming cost V 2 bases and J 2 bases, with 5 bases left between them. The CDR3 has 13 residues. Here the CDR3 DNA reads TGTGCCAGCAGTTACCCCCCCACAGATACGCAGTATTTT. Translation gives CASSYPPTDTQYF.

V and J are TRBV7-9 and TRBJ1-2, with D perhaps matching TRBD1 (6 bases). The V end was cut by 1 base, the J end by 8 bases, with 14 bases between. The CDR3 consists of 14 residues. Per germline, CDR1 SEHNR and CDR2 FQNEAQ (reference sequence). The CDR3 here is CASSLERDTGGYTF. In DNA, the CDR3 is TGTGCCAGCAGCTTAGAGCGGGACACGGGAGGCTACACCTTC.

The V gene is TRBV5-4, the J gene TRBJ1-2; tentative D call: TRBD1 (5 bases). The CDR3 covers 16 residues. Germline V gene lookup returns CDR1 SGHNT and CDR2 YYREEE (reference sequence). V was shortened by 0 bases and J by 4 bases, with 16 bases between the two germline ends. The CDR3 coding sequence is TGTGCCAGCAGCTTGGATTGGGCGGGGCAGGGCTATGGCTACACCTTC. The encoded protein is CASSLDWAGQGYGYTF.

This clone was seen just once. This sequence joins TRBV2 and TRBJ2-5, with D unresolved. V was pared by 2 bases and J by 1 base, with 8 bases between. Germline V lookup: CDR1 SNHLY, CDR2 FYNNEI. The CDR3 loop spans 14 amino acids. The CDR3 DNA reads as TGTGCCAGCAGTGAATTACTGAGCCAAGAGACCCAGTACTTC. This translates into CASSELLSQETQYF.

The rearrangement joins TRBV18 to TRBJ1-3, with D perhaps TRBD1 (6 bases). V was clipped by 3 bases and J by 2 bases, with 14 bases between them. CDR3 size: 16 residues. CDR1 and CDR2 (germline): KGHSH, LQKENI. CDR3 sequence: CASSPSQGSTGNTIYF. The CDR3 DNA reads TGTGCCAGCTCACCCTCACAGGGTAGCACTGGAAACACCATATATTTT.

The V gene is TRBV29-1, the J gene TRBJ2-1; 15 bases match TRBD2. This CDR3 has 18 residues. V trimming: 4 bases; J trimming: 0 bases; junction bases outside the gene matches: 7. From germline, CDR1 is SQVTM and CDR2 ANQGSEA. The CDR3 loop is CSVGPGLAGGYSYNEQFF. The CDR3 DNA sequence: TGCAGCGTTGGACCGGGACTAGCGGGAGGTTACTCCTACAATGAGCAGTTCTTC.

This chain connects TRBV5-1 to TRBJ1-1; TRBD1 aligns across 10 bases. Germline CDR1 is SGHRS and CDR2 is YFSETQ. The CDR3 extends over 12 amino acids. V dropped 5 bases and J dropped 10; count of bases not matched to a gene: 5. CDR3 residues: CASRIDRGLAFF. The DNA for the CDR3 is TGCGCCAGCAGGATAGACAGGGGGCTAGCTTTCTTT.

The J gene is TRBJ1-1, the V gene TRBV5-4; the D is unclear. The germline V gene encodes CDR1 SGHNT and CDR2 YYREEE (reference sequence). The V end was cut by 1 base, the J end by 10 bases, with 17 bases between. The CDR3 is made up of 14 amino acids. The CDR3 protein is CASSLFSGQPAAFF. For the CDR3, the DNA is TGTGCCAGCAGCTTGTTTAGCGGGCAACCCGCAGCTTTCTTT.